The 10 T cell receptor beta chains listed next were all sequenced from one sample in a study of early T cells in non-severe SARS-CoV-2 infection (dated by TCRdb to about 2021). The library was produced with 5' RACE. The instrument was a NextSeq 500. The raw public reads went through TCRdb reprocessing: fastp at Q25, MiXCR clone calling, in-frame beta chains kept. Each CDR3 protein gets just one entry, which takes the most common genes and DNA from the rows behind it. The sample table shows about 49,000 distinct CDR3 sequences, and under 7.5% are seen once. The ten largest clonotypes hold roughly 2.8% of the sample. Material: whole blood, obtained at baseline. The receptors shown here come from an adult who was a healthcare worker with PCR-confirmed SARS-CoV-2 infection or an uninfected control (not recorded which).

The sample holds many counts of this clonotype. V gene TRBV18 combines with J gene TRBJ1-5; 9 positions match TRBD1. V gave up 4 bases and J gave up 3 bases; unmatched junction bases: 7. The CDR3 runs to 16 residues. CDR1 KGHSH and CDR2 LQKENI come from the germline V gene. CDR3 region: CASSRWDREYNQPQHF. Written as DNA, the CDR3 is TGTGCCAGCTCACGGTGGGACAGGGAATACAATCAGCCCCAGCATTTT.

The CDR3 sequence: CASSFGLAGGTNTGELFF. The CDR3 coding sequence is TGTGCCAGCAGCTTCGGACTAGCGGGGGGGACGAACACCGGGGAGCTGTTTTTT. This chain links TRBV11-2 with TRBJ2-2; TRBD2 agrees at 15 bases. This CDR3 is built from 18 residues. The ends lost 3 bases at V and 0 bases at J; junction bases unmatched: 2. The germline V gene encodes CDR1 SGHAT and CDR2 FQNNGV.

In its sample, this clonotype was seen many times. V gene TRBV6-5 combines with J gene TRBJ2-7; D possibly corresponds to TRBD1 (6 bases). Trimming pared 6 bases from V and 0 bases from J, leaving 9 bases between. This CDR3 spans 13 amino acids. Germline V gene lookup returns CDR1 MNHEY and CDR2 SVGAGI. This chain's CDR3 is CASSAGASYEQYF. The CDR3, as DNA: TGTGCCAGCAGCGCAGGGGCCTCCTACGAGCAGTACTTC.

The chain has TRBV20-1 and TRBJ1-6, with 12 bases that match TRBD1. Germline assignment: CDR1 DFQATT and CDR2 SNEGSKA (reference sequence). J lost 7 bases, V lost 1 base, and 5 bases had no gene match. This CDR3 has 16 amino acids. The CDR3 region is CSARVEGTGGNSPLHF. The CDR3 region has the DNA TGCAGTGCTAGAGTGGAGGGGACAGGGGGCAATTCACCCCTCCACTTT.

The chain links TRBV12-3 or TRBV12-4 to TRBJ1-2, with 8 bases matching TRBD1. Losses at the gene ends were 6 bases for V and 8 bases for J; bases not matched to a gene: 17. CDR3 length equals 16 residues. The CDR3, as DNA: TGTGCCAGCAGCACCAAACTGCGGCAGGGGGCGCAGGGCTACACCTTC. Translation gives CASSTKLRQGAQGYTF.

This clonotype was picked up many times. In DNA, the CDR3 is TGTGCCAGCAGCTCCGGGGGGACATACACAGATACGCAGTATTTT. Its translation: CASSSGGTYTDTQYF. The V gene is TRBV13, the J gene TRBJ2-3; TRBD2 is a possible D gene (7 bases). Per the germline V gene, CDR1 is PRHDT and CDR2 is FYEKMQ (reference sequence). The CDR3 runs 15 residues. The ends were cut back, 4 bases at V and 2 bases at J, with 13 bases in the middle.

At least ten counts were recorded for this clonotype. The chain joins TRBV19 to TRBJ1-2; possibly TRBD1 for D (5 bases). The CDR3 extends over 13 amino acids. From germline, CDR1 is LNHDA and CDR2 SQIVND (reference sequence). V shed 2 bases and J shed 4 bases, with 8 bases lying between them. CDR3 residues: CASSISTAYGYTF. The CDR3 DNA reads TGTGCCAGTAGTATATCGACAGCCTATGGCTACACCTTC.

This clonotype was recorded many times. The chain combines TRBV19 with TRBJ1-5; 10 bases match TRBD1. Germline CDR1 and CDR2: LNHDA and SQIVND (reference sequence). V lost 4 bases, J lost 4 bases, and 4 bases stayed unmatched. CDR3 length equals 15 residues. This CDR3 reads CASSRGTGENQPQHF. CDR3 DNA: TGTGCCAGTAGTAGAGGGACAGGGGAAAATCAGCCCCAGCATTTT.

Many counts were recorded for this clonotype. V is TRBV29-1 and J is TRBJ1-2, with D perhaps TRBD1 (5 bases). With 0 bases removed from V and 8 bases from J, the gap between germline ends came to 25 bases. Germline CDR1 is SQVTM and CDR2 is ANQGSEA. This CDR3 has 17 residues. The CDR3 DNA is TGCAGCGTTGAAGATCGAATTGCAGGGCGCGCGATCCGCGGCTACACCTTC. Protein product: CSVEDRIAGRAIRGYTF. Based on the CDR3 plus reference TRBV29-1 and TRBJ1-2, the full variable domain is SAVISQKPSRDICQRGTSLTIQCQVDSQVTMMFWYRQQPGQSLTLIATANQGSEATYESGFVIDKFPISRPNLTFSTLTVSNMSPEDSSIYLCSVEDRIAGRAIRGYTFGSGTRLTVV.

The chain couples TRBV7-9 to TRBJ1-1; D is unresolved. V lost 0 bases to trimming and J lost 6 bases, with 8 bases between them. The germline gives CDR1 SEHNR, CDR2 FQNEAQ (reference sequence). The CDR3 sequence is 13 residues long. CDR3 in DNA: TGTGCCAGCAGCTTAGCGACGGTTGCTGAAGCTTTCTTT. Its translation: CASSLATVAEAFF.